This T cell receptor (beta chain) is drawn from a study of blood T cell repertoires in COVID-19 (dated by TCRdb to 2019 to 2021). As for the study more broadly: Samples covering the acute and convalescent phases of COVID-19 were provided by collaborators in the United States, Italy and Spain. The material from the prospective study consisted of cDNA or gDNA derived from T cells, B-cell-depleted T cells, or PBMCs. Subjects who had been exposed to COVID-19, were actively infected with it, or had recovered from it provided the deeply sampled blood TCRbeta repertoires that made up the dataset. The repertoires were released in a freely available public database meant as a resource for research on the immune response to SARS-CoV-2. The samples were drawn from the first 160 participants of the ongoing ImmuneRACE study and from 1,254 subjects provided by 6 global collaborators. Sample metadata almost always included a de-identified subject ID, COVID-19 status, age in years and sex. Where available, HLA class I and class II types were obtained from metadata supplied by the sample provider rather than from assay-based typing. What the research found in general, with its limitations: The amount of clinical and demographic metadata varied by source and participant and was provided uncurated.

TCRbeta CDR3 regions were amplified from genomic DNA by means of the immunoSEQ Assay, a bias-controlled multiplex PCR. The original methods were these. The number of nucleated cells in each sample was estimated by amplification of reference gene primers within the assay. To quantify the absolute abundance of each unique TCRbeta CDR3 rearrangement, sequence reads were collapsed and filtered. For each sample, productive Simpson clonality was calculated as the square root of Simpson's diversity index over productive rearrangements. In its TCRdb copy, this immuneACCESS table keeps in-frame sequences only and misses some clones. Where compared with another copy, unresolved V genes explain less than half of these, and the others have no known cause. V, J and clone size reflect that table, while D and trimming were determined from the DNA. Within this sample are roughly 250,000 clones, with around 89% of them counted one time only. The ten largest clones add up to 8.8% of the sample.

Participants in the prospective study were enrolled through a virtual design, were aged 18 to 89 years, and lived in roughly 24 United States geographic areas. To assign participants to cohorts, the prospective study relied on clinical history that participants themselves reported in a screening survey and a study questionnaire. Recovered participants in ImmuneRACE Cohort 3 were defined as having two consecutive negative NP/OP PCR tests, clearance from a healthcare professional, or resolution of symptoms. In the prospective study, whole blood, serum and a nasopharyngeal or oropharyngeal swab were collected from each participant by mobile phlebotomists. Additional blood draws and questionnaires over an approximately two-month period could optionally be provided by prospective study participants. Prospective study blood samples were shipped either frozen or at room temperature before DNA extraction.

About this clone: What this receptor recognizes is not known. Per-base qualities were not stored, and no clone one base away is much larger.

V and J lose 7 bases and 1 base, and a span of 19 bases separates them. CDR1 MNHEY and CDR2 SMNVEV were looked up in the germline V gene (reference sequence). From its cysteine to its phenylalanine, the CDR3 spans 17 amino acids. CDR3 DNA only is kept here, 51 bases in frame from base 1. This receptor was obtained from a man aged 40-49 years who had recovered from COVID-19. The sequence joins TRBV27 to TRBJ2-2; perhaps TRBD2 is the D gene, with 6 bases matching. The sequencing sample was made of PBMCs or T cells enriched from blood (not recorded which). This receptor has the CDR3 CASKGLDSGWNTGELFF. The nucleotide sequence reads as follows: TGTGCCAGCAAGGGACTCGACTCGGGATGGAACACCGGGGAGCTGTTTTTT.